This T cell receptor (beta chain) is drawn from a study of T cell responses to AZD1222 COVID-19 vaccine (dated by TCRdb to about 2021). For the study in its entirety: A total of around 240 trial participants underwent TCR sequencing, of whom roughly 210 had received two doses of AZD1222 and some 26 had received two doses of the MenACWY control vaccine. Trial participants were enrolled into age subgroups of 18-55, 56-69 and 70-plus years, which contained roughly 140, 27 and 60 TCR-sequenced participants, respectively.

Worth noting for this clone: Its binding antigen is unknown. The sample holds no much larger clone one base away, and base qualities are not on file.

On the study overall, not on this receptor specifically: Reportedly, close to half of the unique spike-specific TCRs recognized epitopes lying outside the regions that are mutated in the B.1.351 and B.1.1.7 variants. Because no day 14 peak-response samples were available, repertoires were characterized only after the peak T cell response. Conclusions about previously exposed vaccinees are limited because only 6 or 7 AZD1222 recipients were SARS-CoV-2 seropositive at baseline. Spike-specific TCR breadth and depth rose significantly after two AZD1222 doses compared with day 0 and with MenACWY recipients. The vaccine-associated CD4 TCRs covered the entire spike protein, and the dominant responses fell in regions 160-218 and 743-854. Participants were mostly white British and included more females than males, and it was suggested by the authors that clonal diversity may have been underestimated. In the small 56-69-year group, the increase in depth fell short of significance, most likely because of low power.

In light of the paper, this sample's time point label describes: about 28 days (+/-7) after the second vaccine dose. AZD1222 recipients with second doses at about 4 weeks or about 12 weeks were pooled, because spike-specific TCR depth and breadth did not differ between schedules. The vaccinee samples were drawn from two UK trials, COV001 and COV002, one of which was a single-blind randomized controlled phase 2/3 trial testing AZD1222 (ChAdOx1 nCoV-19) in healthy adults. For TCRbeta chain sequencing, PBMC samples were collected from trial participants at day 0 and at day 28 after the second dose. The CDR3 regions of human TCRbeta chains were analyzed by immunosequencing. The original pipeline was this. Repertoire TCRs were matched against a reference library of SARS-CoV-2-specific TCRs generated with the MIRA antigen-specificity platform. Breadth meant the fraction of unique TCRs that were SARS-CoV-2-associated, whereas depth meant the fraction of total T cells that were SARS-CoV-2-associated. Using the MIRA data, each spike-specific TCR was assigned both to the spike region to which the TCR was reactive and to a CD4 or CD8 class. Log10-transformed breadth and depth values were compared by one-way ANOVA with Sidak's multiple comparisons tests. Imported from immuneACCESS, the table was reduced by TCRdb to in-frame sequences with V and J called. These copies leave out some clones; in studies compared against another copy, an unresolved V gene accounts for under half, and the cause of the remainder is not known. V and J calls and clone size come straight from that table; D and trimming were deduced from the DNA. The sample includes about 60,000 clones, with about 88% observed a single time. The ten most abundant clones make up about 7% of the sample.

V and J lose 5 bases and 3 bases, and a span of 14 bases separates them. For CDR1 and CDR2, the germline V gene lists MDHEN and SYDVKM. From cysteine to phenylalanine, the CDR3 is 14 amino acids long. Only CDR3 DNA is held: 42 bases, read in frame from base 1. The chain is made from TRBV28 and TRBJ2-7; no D gene is confidently identified. This specimen was peripheral blood, taken 28 days after the second AZD1222 dose. The clonotype originates from an adult who received the AZD1222 COVID-19 vaccine. The DNA is TGTGCCAGCAGTAAAGTCCCCCCTAACTACGAGCAGTACTTC. Its product reads: CASSKVPPNYEQYF. Joined to the reference TRBV28 and TRBJ2-7 proteins, this CDR3 gives the full variable domain: DVKVTQSSRYLVKRTGEKVFLECVQDMDHENMFWYRQDPGLGLRLIYFSYDVKMKEKGDIPEGYSVSREKKERFSLILESASTNQTSMYLCASSKVPPNYEQYFGPGTRLTVT.